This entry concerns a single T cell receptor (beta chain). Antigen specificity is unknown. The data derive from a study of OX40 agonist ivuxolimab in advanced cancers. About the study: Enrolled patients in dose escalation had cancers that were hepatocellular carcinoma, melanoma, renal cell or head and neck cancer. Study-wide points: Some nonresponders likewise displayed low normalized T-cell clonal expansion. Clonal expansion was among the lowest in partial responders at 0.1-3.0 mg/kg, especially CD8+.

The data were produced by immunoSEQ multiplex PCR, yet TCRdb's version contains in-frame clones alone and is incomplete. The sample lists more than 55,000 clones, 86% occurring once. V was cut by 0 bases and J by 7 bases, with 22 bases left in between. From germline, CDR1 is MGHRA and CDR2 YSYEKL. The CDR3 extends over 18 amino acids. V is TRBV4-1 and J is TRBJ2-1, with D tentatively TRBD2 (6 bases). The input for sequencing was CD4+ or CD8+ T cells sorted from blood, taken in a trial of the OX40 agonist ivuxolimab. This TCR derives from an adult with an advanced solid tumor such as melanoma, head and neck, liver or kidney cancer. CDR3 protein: CASSQESQGLAGWNEQFF. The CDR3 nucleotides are TGCGCCAGCAGCCAAGAGAGCCAGGGTCTGGCGGGGTGGAATGAGCAGTTCTTC.